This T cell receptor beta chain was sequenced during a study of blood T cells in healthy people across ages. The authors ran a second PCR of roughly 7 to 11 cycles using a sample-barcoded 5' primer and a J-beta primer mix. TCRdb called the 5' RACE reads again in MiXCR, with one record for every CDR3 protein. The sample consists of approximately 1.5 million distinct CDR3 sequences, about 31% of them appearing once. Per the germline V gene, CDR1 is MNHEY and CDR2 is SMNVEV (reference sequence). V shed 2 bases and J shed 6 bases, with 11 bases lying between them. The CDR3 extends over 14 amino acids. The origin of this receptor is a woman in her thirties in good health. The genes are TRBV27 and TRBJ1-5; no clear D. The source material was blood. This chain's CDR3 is CASSLVGAVQPQHF. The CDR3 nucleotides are TGTGCCAGCAGTTTAGTCGGAGCTGTTCAGCCCCAGCATTTT.